A selection of T cell receptor beta chains follows, all from one sample in a study of shared clonotypes between healthy human individuals. Some clones are missing from TCRdb's copy, which holds only in-frame ones; the method was immunoSEQ multiplex PCR. The repertoire has just over 2,000,000 clones, just under 95% of them found once; the top ten carry 1% to 1.3%. Sequencing used naive CD8+ T cells sorted from blood. The receptors were sampled from a man aged 18-30 years in good health. Both conserved end residues are part of each CDR3. Each record gives: V gene, D gene, clone size, J gene, CDR3 DNA, CDR3 protein. A D gene is named only where the DNA matches it firmly. Clone sizes are given selectively: once, few, many, or a class where the clone is expanded.

v_call: TRBV9
d_call: .
clone_size: .
j_call: TRBJ2-3
cdr3_nt: TGTGCCAGCAGCAAAAGCGGAAGCACAGATACGCAGTATTTT
cdr3_aa: CASSKSGSTDTQYF

v_call: TRBV5-1
d_call: .
clone_size: few
j_call: TRBJ2-7
cdr3_nt: TGCGCCAGCAGCTTGGTAGGCGGGGTTAGCTACGAGCAGTACTTC
cdr3_aa: CASSLVGGVSYEQYF

v_call: TRBV6-1
d_call: TRBD2
clone_size: once
j_call: TRBJ2-7
cdr3_nt: TGTGCCAGCAGTGAATTGACTAGCGGGAGTACCGAGCAGTACTTC
cdr3_aa: CASSELTSGSTEQYF

v_call: TRBV28
d_call: .
clone_size: .
j_call: TRBJ1-5
cdr3_nt: TGTGCCAGCAGGTGGGGGGCGGAAGGTCAGCCCCAGCATTTT
cdr3_aa: CASRWGAEGQPQHF

v_call: TRBV28
d_call: .
clone_size: .
j_call: TRBJ2-3
cdr3_nt: TGTGCCAGCAGTTTGACTCTACAAGATACGCAGTATTTT
cdr3_aa: CASSLTLQDTQYF

v_call: TRBV10-3
d_call: .
clone_size: .
j_call: TRBJ1-2
cdr3_nt: TGTGCCATCAGTGAGTCGCAAAGGGGGGACTATGGCTACACCTTC
cdr3_aa: CAISESQRGDYGYTF

v_call: TRBV30
d_call: TRBD1
clone_size: .
j_call: TRBJ1-2
cdr3_nt: TGTGCCTGGAGTGTACCCCGACAGGGGGTACGCGGCTACACCTTC
cdr3_aa: CAWSVPRQGVRGYTF

v_call: TRBV5-6
d_call: .
clone_size: .
j_call: TRBJ1-2
cdr3_nt: TGTGCCAGCAGTAAGACCTCCGAGGTCTACTATGGCTACACCTTC
cdr3_aa: CASSKTSEVYYGYTF

v_call: TRBV11-2
d_call: .
clone_size: .
j_call: TRBJ2-7
cdr3_nt: TGTGCCAGCAGCTTAGGCGCCTCCTACGAGCAGTACTTC
cdr3_aa: CASSLGASYEQYF

v_call: TRBV27
d_call: .
clone_size: .
j_call: TRBJ1-1
cdr3_nt: TGTGCCAGCAGTTTAGGAGGGGTCGGGAACACTGAAGCTTTCTTT
cdr3_aa: CASSLGGVGNTEAFF

v_call: TRBV30
d_call: .
clone_size: .
j_call: TRBJ1-1
cdr3_nt: TGTGCCTGGAGTGGACAGGTTCTAGGGGGAACTGAAGCTTTCTTT
cdr3_aa: CAWSGQVLGGTEAFF

v_call: TRBV20-1
d_call: .
clone_size: .
j_call: TRBJ2-1
cdr3_nt: TGCAGTGCCTTGGGGCCATCCGTGCAGTTCTTC
cdr3_aa: CSALGPSVQFF

v_call: TRBV6-1
d_call: .
clone_size: .
j_call: TRBJ2-5
cdr3_nt: TGTGCCAGCAGTGAAATACGGGACCTATGGGCGGAGACCCAGTACTTC
cdr3_aa: CASSEIRDLWAETQYF

v_call: TRBV6-5
d_call: TRBD1
clone_size: .
j_call: TRBJ1-1
cdr3_nt: TGTGCCAGCAGTCCAGGGGGCGGCACTGAAGCTTTCTTT
cdr3_aa: CASSPGGGTEAFF

v_call: TRBV4-3
d_call: TRBD2
clone_size: .
j_call: TRBJ2-2
cdr3_nt: TGCGCCAGCAGCCAAGCGGGGGGGAACACCGGGGAGCTGTTTTTT
cdr3_aa: CASSQAGGNTGELFF

v_call: TRBV9
d_call: .
clone_size: .
j_call: TRBJ1-1
cdr3_nt: TGTGCCAGCAGCGCCGCCTCGGACAGAGCTGAAGCTTTCTTT
cdr3_aa: CASSAASDRAEAFF